The 22 T cell receptor beta chains reported below all come from one sample, sequenced in a study of blood T cell repertoires in COVID-19. Sequenced by immunoSEQ multiplex PCR; TCRdb stores in-frame clones only, minus some. The sample yields over 150,000 clones, about 87% seen once. The sequenced material came from peripheral blood. Receptors originate from a man aged 55 to 70 with COVID-19, enrolled during active disease.

This chain uses TRBV20-1 with TRBJ1-1; TRBD1 aligns across 8 bases. The CDR3 consists of 17 residues. After removal of 3 bases from V and 0 bases from J, the junction contained 12 bases not matched to a gene. Germline loops: CDR1 DFQATT, CDR2 SNEGSKA (reference sequence). CDR3: CSASQYGTGDMNTEAFF. Here the CDR3 DNA reads TGCAGTGCTAGTCAGTACGGGACAGGCGATATGAACACTGAAGCTTTCTTT.

The chain is built from TRBV2 and TRBJ1-4; D unresolved. Trimming took 7 bases from V and 2 from J, leaving 8 bases between them. This CDR3 has 13 amino acids. The V gene's germline CDR1 is SNHLY and CDR2 FYNNEI. The CDR3 region is CASTAETNEKLFF. The CDR3 nucleotides read TGTGCCAGCACCGCCGAGACTAATGAAAAACTGTTTTTT.

This chain connects TRBV7-9 to TRBJ1-2; the D gene is possibly TRBD1 (6 bases). This CDR3 has 14 residues. Germline CDR1 is SEHNR and CDR2 is FQNEAQ (reference sequence). V gave up 5 bases and J gave up 3 bases, with 13 bases separating them. CDR3 in DNA: TGTGCCAGCAGCACCGGGGGGCTTGACTATGGCTACACCTTC. Translation: CASSTGGLDYGYTF.

The chain carries TRBV25-1 and TRBJ2-5, with D possibly matching TRBD2 (5 bases). Germline V CDR1 and CDR2: MGHDK, SYGVNS. Trimming took 5 bases from V and 8 from J, leaving 12 bases between them. The CDR3 sequence is 12 residues long. CDR3 bases: TGTGCCAGCAGTACCGGACCGGGAACCCAGTACTTC. Its translation is CASSTGPGTQYF.

The J gene is TRBJ2-2, the V gene TRBV5-4; D call uncertain. The germline V and J ends were trimmed by 3 bases and 4 bases, with 4 bases remaining between them. CDR3 size: 12 residues. CDR1 SGHNT and CDR2 YYREEE come from the germline V gene (reference sequence). The CDR3 reads CASSYGTGELFF. CDR3 in DNA: TGTGCCAGCAGCTACGGCACCGGGGAGCTGTTTTTT.

The chain couples TRBV7-8 to TRBJ2-2, with 10 bases matching TRBD2. From germline, CDR1 is SGHVS and CDR2 FQNEAQ. The ends lost 1 base at V and 4 bases at J; junction bases unmatched: 15. This CDR3 has 20 amino acids. Here the CDR3 reads CASSLVLFPSGSLGTGELFF. The CDR3 DNA follows: TGTGCCAGCAGCTTAGTGTTGTTTCCTAGCGGGAGCTTGGGCACCGGGGAGCTGTTTTTT.

This clone has only one observation. The J gene is TRBJ2-5, the V gene TRBV2, with 12 bases lining up with TRBD1. This CDR3 contains 16 residues. Germline V gene sequence: CDR1 SNHLY, CDR2 FYNNEI. Losses at the gene ends were 5 bases for V and 5 bases for J; bases not matched to a gene: 9. CDR3 nucleotide sequence: TGTGCCAGCAGTAAAGGGACAGGGGGCACGGTCGAGACCCAGTACTTC. Its translation: CASSKGTGGTVETQYF.

The rearrangement links TRBV6-6 to TRBJ2-4; a weak D match, TRBD2 (7 bases). Trimming took off 5 bases at V and 1 base at J, with 18 bases between the two ends. CDR1 is MNHNY, CDR2 SVGAGI, per germline (reference sequence). The CDR3 covers 17 residues. This CDR3 reads CASSPEGGALAKNIQYF. The CDR3 DNA sequence: TGTGCCAGCAGTCCAGAGGGGGGGGCGCTGGCCAAAAACATTCAGTACTTC.

J is TRBJ2-7 and V is TRBV27; D not certain. CDR1 is MNHEY, CDR2 SMNVEV, per germline (reference sequence). The length of the CDR3 is 15 residues. The germline V and J ends were trimmed by 6 bases and 3 bases, with 18 bases remaining between them. The CDR3 loop is CASSPGLTPYYEQYF. DNA for the CDR3: TGTGCCAGCAGCCCCGGGTTAACCCCCTACTACGAGCAGTACTTC.

This clone has only one observation. The chain is built from TRBV28 and TRBJ1-1; TRBD1 matches at 9 bases. V shed 1 base and J 1 base; nucleotides not matched to a gene: 4. This CDR3 is 16 amino acids long. The germline V gene encodes CDR1 MDHEN and CDR2 SYDVKM. CDR3 in DNA: TGTGCCAGCAGTTTATTAGGGACAGGGAAGAACACTGAAGCTTTCTTT. It codes for CASSLLGTGKNTEAFF.

The rearrangement uses TRBV2 and TRBJ1-5; 9 bases are a match to TRBD1. The CDR3 totals 15 residues. V was pared by 0 bases and J by 10 bases, with 7 bases of the junction left unmatched. The germline CDR1 and CDR2 sequences are SNHLY and FYNNEI. The CDR3 is CASSEARGQGVPQHF. The CDR3 DNA reads as TGTGCCAGCAGTGAAGCGAGGGGACAGGGTGTCCCCCAGCATTTT.

The rearrangement uses TRBV5-6 and TRBJ1-4; D perhaps matches TRBD1 (6 bases). The V gene's germline CDR1 is SGHDT and CDR2 YYEEEE. Trimming took off 6 bases at V and 0 bases at J, with 15 bases between the two ends. The CDR3 is 16 amino acids. This CDR3 reads CASIRTDPSTNEKLFF. CDR3 nucleotide sequence: TGTGCCAGCATCCGGACAGACCCATCAACTAATGAAAAACTGTTTTTT.

This sequence joins TRBV6-6 and TRBJ1-1; D is unclear. The CDR3 is 12 residues long. CDR1 and CDR2 from the germline V gene are MNHNY and SVGAGI (reference sequence). Deletions cut 7 bases from V and 8 bases from J, with 14 bases between. This CDR3 is CASTPRGAEAFF. The CDR3 DNA reads TGTGCCAGCACCCCTCGGGGTGCCGAAGCTTTCTTT.

This clone was observed once. This chain uses TRBV30 with TRBJ1-2; D unresolved. V was shortened by 1 base and J by 8 bases, with 8 bases between the two germline ends. Germline CDR1 and CDR2: GTSNPN and SVGIG (reference sequence). This CDR3 has 11 amino acids. This chain's CDR3 is CAWSGASGYTF. The CDR3 bases are TGTGCCTGGAGTGGGGCAAGCGGCTACACCTTC.

This CDR3 is CASGLQGGTTYEQYF. CDR3 in DNA: TGTGCTAGTGGTTTGCAGGGTGGGACTACCTACGAGCAGTACTTC. The rearrangement links TRBV12-5 to TRBJ2-7; TRBD2 matches 7 bases. The length of the CDR3 is 15 residues. The J segment lost 2 bases and the V segment lost 2 bases, leaving 6 bases of the junction unmatched. Germline lookup yields CDR1 LGHNT and CDR2 FRNRAP.

CDR3 coding DNA: TGTGCCAGTAGCCTAGCGGGAGTAAAGACCCAGTACTTC. Translation gives CASSLAGVKTQYF. The chain employs TRBV19 and TRBJ2-5; 10 bases align to TRBD2. The junction had 4 bases not matched to a gene; V was cut back by 6 bases and J by 6 bases. The CDR3 is made up of 13 amino acids. Per germline, CDR1 LNHDA and CDR2 SQIVND (reference sequence).

This clone was detected only once. The chain employs TRBV18 and TRBJ1-6; TRBD1 agrees at 11 bases. Trimming took 6 bases from V and 8 from J; bases not matched to a gene: 6. There are 15 residues in the CDR3. Germline CDR1 is KGHSH and CDR2 is LQKENI. CDR3 sequence reads: CASSSQGQGDSPLHF. The CDR3 DNA follows: TGTGCCAGCTCGAGTCAGGGACAGGGGGATTCACCCCTCCACTTT.

The chain links TRBV14 to TRBJ1-1; 11 bases map to TRBD1. Germline V gene sequence: CDR1 SGHDN, CDR2 FVKESK. The V and J ends lost 4 bases and 4 bases, in that order; junction bases with no gene match: 2. The CDR3 runs 14 residues. In nucleotides, the CDR3 is TGTGCCAGCAGCCGAGGGACAGGGGGCACTGAAGCTTTCTTT. It codes for CASSRGTGGTEAFF. Full variable domain (outside the CDR3, taken from reference TRBV14 and TRBJ1-1): EAGVTQFPSHSVIEKGQTVTLRCDPISGHDNLYWYRRVMGKEIKFLLHFVKESKQDESGMPNNRFLAERTGGTYSTLKVQPAELEDSGVYFCASSRGTGGTEAFFGQGTRLTVV.

The rearrangement links TRBV21-1 to TRBJ2-5; the table's D call of TRBD1 was not tested on the DNA. TRBV21-1 is given as a pseudogene. The CDR3 has 14 residues. This CDR3 is CASSKRTQGETQYF. CDR3 bases: TGTGCCAGCAGCAAGAGGACCCAGGGAGAGACCCAGTACTTC.

As to this clone: Its ends do not fully match the called genes, so a read error is possible. The V call is TRBV6-1, the J call TRBJ1-3, with D maybe TRBD1 (6 bases). The CDR3 has 14 amino acids. The V gene's germline CDR1 is MNHNS and CDR2 SASEGT. The CDR3 protein is CASREGTSDSTIYF. CDR3 in DNA: TGTGCCAGCAGGGAAGGGACATCCGATAGCACCATATATTTT.

The CDR3 DNA reads as TGTGCCAGCAGCCGAGACAGGGGTGAAAAACTGTTTTTT. This sequence encodes CASSRDRGEKLFF. This rearrangement joins TRBV14 to TRBJ1-4; 8 nucleotides line up with TRBD1. Trimming at V came to 4 bases and at J to 7 bases, leaving 2 bases not matched to a gene. From germline, CDR1 is SGHDN and CDR2 FVKESK. The CDR3 has 13 amino acids.

CDR3 sequence reads: CASKPDRPTSGNTIYF. DNA for the CDR3: TGTGCCAGCAAACCTGACAGGCCCACCTCTGGAAACACCATATATTTT. The V and J genes are TRBV2 and TRBJ1-3; TRBD1 might be the D (6 bases). The CDR3 runs to 16 residues. Germline CDR1 SNHLY, CDR2 FYNNEI. V shed 7 bases and J shed 0 bases, with 16 bases lying between them.